This TCR beta chain was observed in a study of T cells after yellow fever vaccination. Points from the study as a whole: Weaker overall, the secondary response nonetheless peaked faster (day 5 versus 15). The study noted that FACS-sorted repertoires could contain abundant clonotypes contaminating from the bulk population. There was a small share of clonotypes that showed up in both the CD4 and CD8 compartments.

For TCR, cDNA came from 5'RACE template switching, which added a universal primer site and UMIs. A single record per CDR3 protein comes from TCRdb applying MiXCR to the 5' RACE reads. The data show 510,000 or so distinct CDR3 sequences, with about 19% seen just once and approximately 14% held by the top ten. Of note for this clonotype: Its specificity is unknown.

The CDR3 runs 14 residues. Trimming took off 7 bases at V and 7 bases at J, with 16 bases between the two ends. Germline CDR1 and CDR2: LGHNT and FRNRAP. The gene calls are TRBV12-5 and TRBJ1-4; D not resolved. The sample in question was PBMCs, obtained 15 days after the yellow fever booster vaccination. The TCR was taken from a young man who received the YFV17D yellow fever vaccine. The CDR3: CASALSTDIEKLFF. CDR3 DNA: TGTGCTAGTGCCTTATCCACAGATATTGAAAAACTGTTTTTT. The full variable domain, with the rest looked up from reference TRBV12-5 and TRBJ1-4, is DARVTQTPRHKVTEMGQEVTMRCQPILGHNTVFWYRQTMMQGLELLAYFRNRAPLDDSGMPKDRFSAEMPDATLATLKIQPSEPRDSAVYFCASALSTDIEKLFFGSGTQLSVL.